The 2 T cell receptor beta chains given below trace back to one sample, sequenced in a study of blood T cell repertoires in COVID-19. Sequenced by immunoSEQ multiplex PCR; TCRdb stores in-frame clones only, minus some. The repertoire holds under 300,000 clones, about 83% seen once, with roughly 2% in the top ten. Sequencing used peripheral blood. These receptors were collected from a man aged 30-40 years who had recovered from COVID-19.

The chain uses TRBV27 and TRBJ2-4; D remains ambiguous. Looked up from germline, CDR1 is MNHEY and CDR2 is SMNVEV (reference sequence). The V gene lost 2 bases and the J gene lost 2 bases, with 4 bases spanning the gap. This CDR3 is built from 13 residues. CDR3 region: CASSLSTKNIQYF. The DNA for the CDR3 is TGTGCCAGCAGTTTAAGCACCAAAAACATTCAGTACTTC.

This chain connects TRBV6-1 to TRBJ1-2; 7 bases are a match to TRBD1. The CDR3 consists of 15 residues. The trim removed 0 bases at V and 4 bases at J, leaving 5 bases unmatched. CDR1 and CDR2 (germline): MNHNS, SASEGT. CDR3 sequence: CASSEAISGGYGYTF. The CDR3 DNA sequence: TGTGCCAGCAGTGAAGCAATTTCAGGGGGCTATGGCTACACCTTC.